The next 17 T cell receptor beta chains were all read from a single sample in a study of blood T cell repertoires in COVID-19. Sequencing was performed with immunoSEQ multiplex PCR; in TCRdb, only in-frame clones are kept and a portion is missing. The repertoire has about 310,000 clones, about nine tenths of them found once; the top ten carry about 9.4%. Material for sequencing was PBMCs or T cells enriched from blood (not recorded which). The receptor source for this set is a woman in her 30s who had recovered from COVID-19.

The rearrangement joins TRBV19 to TRBJ2-3; D might be TRBD1 (5 bases). V was trimmed by 5 bases and J by 4 bases, leaving 13 bases between them. The germline V gene encodes CDR1 LNHDA and CDR2 SQIVND (reference sequence). The CDR3 is 14 residues long. The CDR3 is CASSLQGRSDTQYF. DNA of the CDR3: TGTGCCAGTAGTTTGCAGGGAAGATCAGATACGCAGTATTTT. The full variable domain, in which reference TRBV19 and TRBJ2-3 provide the parts outside the CDR3, is DGGITQSPKYLFRKEGQNVTLSCEQNLNHDAMYWYRQDPGQGLRLIYYSQIVNDFQKGDIAEGYSVSREKKESFPLTVTSAQKNPTAFYLCASSLQGRSDTQYFGPGTRLTVL.

The chain recombines TRBV25-1 with TRBJ1-3, with D hard to call. V was pared by 7 bases and J by 4 bases, with 14 bases between. The length of the CDR3 is 14 residues. Germline V gene sequence: CDR1 MGHDK, CDR2 SYGVNS. CDR3 in DNA: TGTGCCAGCACCGGGAGCAGTCAAGGAAACACCATATATTTT. The encoded protein is CASTGSSQGNTIYF.

The chain employs TRBV2 and TRBJ1-2; TRBD1 matches at 11 bases. CDR3 length: 14 amino acids. V gave up 6 bases and J gave up 4 bases; unmatched junction bases: 4. CDR1 and CDR2 from the germline V gene are SNHLY and FYNNEI. CDR3 residues: CASSGQGARYGYTF. CDR3 sequence (DNA): TGTGCCAGCAGCGGACAGGGGGCACGCTATGGCTACACCTTC.

The chain employs TRBV5-1 and TRBJ1-1, with D possibly matching TRBD1 (6 bases). The CDR3 runs to 12 residues. Germline V gene lookup returns CDR1 SGHRS and CDR2 YFSETQ. The germline V and J ends were trimmed by 6 bases and 8 bases, with 14 bases remaining between them. In DNA form, the CDR3 reads TGCGCCAGCAACTCGGGGGGCGAAGAAGCTTTCTTT. Translated, it gives CASNSGGEEAFF.

Here the CDR3 reads CASSLEDRGNSPLHF. The DNA for the CDR3 is TGTGCCAGCAGTTTAGAGGACAGGGGAAATTCACCCCTCCACTTT. V usage is TRBV28 and J usage is TRBJ1-6; 9 bases are a match to TRBD1. J gave up 7 bases and V 2 bases, and 3 bases lay outside the gene matches. The CDR3 consists of 15 residues. Germline V gives CDR1 MDHEN, CDR2 SYDVKM.

The CDR3 spells CASRLRGTAEAFF. The CDR3 DNA follows: TGTGCCAGTCGACTCAGGGGAACGGCTGAAGCTTTCTTT. The genes are TRBV25-1 and TRBJ1-1, with D possibly being TRBD1 (6 bases). There are 13 residues in the CDR3. Trimming removed 9 bases at V and 6 bases at J, with 17 bases between. The germline V gene encodes CDR1 MGHDK and CDR2 SYGVNS.

This sequence joins TRBV19 and TRBJ2-7; 15 bases fit TRBD2. Germline CDR1 is LNHDA and CDR2 is SQIVND (reference sequence). V lost 5 bases to trimming and J lost 2 bases; unmatched junction nucleotides: 4. This CDR3 is built from 16 residues. CDR3 nucleotides: TGTGCCAGTAGTCAAGGGACTAGCGGGAGGACCTACGAGCAGTACTTC. Encoded protein: CASSQGTSGRTYEQYF.

V gene TRBV6-5 combines with J gene TRBJ2-7; possibly TRBD1 for D (6 bases). The CDR3 sequence is 13 residues long. Germline-derived CDR1 and CDR2 are MNHEY and SVGAGI. V was pared by 7 bases and J by 4 bases, with 14 bases between. CDR3 sequence: CASTLLRGYEQYF. CDR3 in DNA: TGTGCCAGCACCCTCCTAAGGGGGTACGAGCAGTACTTC.

This clone has only one observation. The junction and the germline gene differ at one end; a read error may be behind it. The chain combines TRBV7-7 with TRBJ2-1; 12 nucleotides line up with TRBD1. There are 15 residues in the CDR3. Per germline, CDR1 SSHAT and CDR2 FNYEAQ (reference sequence). CDR3 sequence: CASSSGQGAMYEQFF. DNA for the CDR3: TGTGCTAGCAGCTCGGGACAGGGGGCTATGTATGAGCAGTTCTTC.

The CDR3 loop is CASSYSSGGWDTQYF. The DNA of the CDR3 is TGTGCCAGCAGTTACTCAAGCGGGGGCTGGGATACGCAGTATTTT. The V call is TRBV6-5, the J call TRBJ2-3, with TRBD2 identical over 8 bases. J lost 6 bases, V lost 0 bases, and 5 bases had no gene match. The germline CDR1 and CDR2 sequences are MNHEY and SVGAGI. The CDR3 length is 15 residues.

J is TRBJ1-1 and V is TRBV20-1; tentative D call: TRBD1 (6 bases). The V gene's germline CDR1 is DFQATT and CDR2 SNEGSKA (reference sequence). The CDR3 has 11 residues. V lost 1 base, J lost 10 bases, and 10 bases lay in between. CDR3 sequence reads: CSARVGGAAFF. The CDR3 coding sequence is TGCAGTGCTAGAGTGGGGGGGGCAGCTTTCTTT.

This clone was observed a few times. The chain couples TRBV29-1 to TRBJ1-1, with 11 nucleotides matching TRBD1. J gave up 5 bases and V 6 bases, and 5 bases lay outside the gene matches. Germline V gives CDR1 SQVTM, CDR2 ANQGSEA. The CDR3 length is 13 residues. CDR3 nucleotide sequence: TGCAGCGTGAGGGGGACAGGGGGGACTGAAGCTTTCTTT. Encoded protein: CSVRGTGGTEAFF. Full variable domain (outside the CDR3, taken from reference TRBV29-1 and TRBJ1-1): SAVISQKPSRDICQRGTSLTIQCQVDSQVTMMFWYRQQPGQSLTLIATANQGSEATYESGFVIDKFPISRPNLTFSTLTVSNMSPEDSSIYLCSVRGTGGTEAFFGQGTRLTVV.

This clone was detected a few times. This chain uses TRBV2 with TRBJ1-2, with a weak D call TRBD1 (5 bases). Per germline, CDR1 SNHLY and CDR2 FYNNEI. V gave up 5 bases and J gave up 2 bases, with 15 bases separating them. The CDR3 length is 15 residues. CDR3 protein: CASSIGVGANYGYTF. The CDR3 DNA follows: TGTGCCAGCAGTATTGGGGTAGGGGCCAACTATGGCTACACCTTC.

This chain links TRBV19 with TRBJ1-6; TRBD1 matches 8 bases. The CDR3 contains 16 residues. V was clipped by 7 bases and J by 2 bases; unmatched bases: 7. Germline V gene sequence: CDR1 LNHDA, CDR2 SQIVND (reference sequence). The DNA for the CDR3 is TGTGCCAGTAATGAGGGACAGGAGGCCTATAATTCACCCCTCCACTTT. Its translation is CASNEGQEAYNSPLHF.

The rearrangement links TRBV4-2 to TRBJ1-5, with no clear D. The CDR3 totals 16 residues. Germline assignment: CDR1 LGHNA and CDR2 YNFKEQ. V lost 0 bases and J lost 3, with 12 bases in between. The CDR3 DNA is TGTGCCAGCAGCCAAGACCAAACCAGTAACAATCAGCCCCAGCATTTT. Translating it yields CASSQDQTSNNQPQHF.

This clone has a handful of counts. The chain has TRBV29-1 and TRBJ1-2, with 10 bases matching TRBD1. CDR3 length: 11 residues. The ends lost 6 bases at V and 6 bases at J; junction bases unmatched: 1. The germline V gene encodes CDR1 SQVTM and CDR2 ANQGSEA. The CDR3 is CSVGTGDGYTF. The CDR3 nucleotides are TGCAGCGTAGGGACAGGGGATGGCTACACCTTC.

This clone was detected only a few times. The CDR3 DNA is TGTGCCAGCAGTAGGACTAGTAATGCCTACAATGAGCAGTTCTTC. It translates to CASSRTSNAYNEQFF. V is TRBV7-9 and J is TRBJ2-1; the match to TRBD2 covers 7 bases. The germline gives CDR1 SEHNR, CDR2 FQNEAQ (reference sequence). There are 15 residues in the CDR3. Trimming took 6 bases from V and 2 from J; bases not matched to a gene: 7.